The sequence of this T cell receptor (beta chain) was determined in a study of CD8 T cells in Susac syndrome. Broader study findings: Acknowledgment was made by the study that its TCR sequencing and HLA analysis involved a relatively small number of individuals.

CD8+ and CD4+ T cells from blood underwent TCR beta sequencing, which was carried out in a high-throughput format. While CD8+ and CD4+ T cells were isolated negatively, TEMRA cells were enriched by FACS. Reverse transcription of roughly 0.45 to 1 ug RNA was carried out with random hexamers. TCRdb re-called the immunoSEQ multiplex PCR reads through MiXCR, storing one row per CDR3 protein. The table lists about 210,000 distinct CDR3 sequences, over 85% of them singletons. CDR1 LNHDA and CDR2 SQIVND come from the germline V gene (reference sequence). The CDR3 is 13 residues long. The V gene end was trimmed by 4 bases and the J gene end by 5 bases; junction bases not matched to a gene: 2. On this clonotype itself: Its target is not known.

This TCR derives from a human donor in good health. The sequenced sample consisted of CD4+ T cells from PBMCs. J is TRBJ2-5 and V is TRBV19; 9 bases are a match to TRBD2. The CDR3, as DNA: TGTGCCAGTAGTACGGGACTAGCTGAGACCCAGTACTTC. Its protein is CASSTGLAETQYF.